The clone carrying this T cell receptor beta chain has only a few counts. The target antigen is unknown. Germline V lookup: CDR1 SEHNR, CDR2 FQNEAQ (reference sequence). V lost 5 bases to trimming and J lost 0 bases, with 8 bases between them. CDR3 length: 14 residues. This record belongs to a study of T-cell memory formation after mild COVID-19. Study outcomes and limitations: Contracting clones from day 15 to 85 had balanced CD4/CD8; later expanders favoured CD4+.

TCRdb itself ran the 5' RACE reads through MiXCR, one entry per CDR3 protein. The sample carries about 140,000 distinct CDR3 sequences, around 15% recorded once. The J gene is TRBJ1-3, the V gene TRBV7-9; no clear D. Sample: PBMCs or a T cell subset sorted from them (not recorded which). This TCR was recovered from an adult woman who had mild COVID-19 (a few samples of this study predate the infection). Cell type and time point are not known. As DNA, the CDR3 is TGTGCCAGCAGCCCTCCTAACTCTGGAAACACCATATATTTT. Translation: CASSPPNSGNTIYF.